A single sample gave rise to the 18 T cell receptor beta chains below, sequenced in a study of blood T cell repertoires in COVID-19. Sequencing was performed with immunoSEQ multiplex PCR; in TCRdb, only in-frame clones are kept and a portion is missing. The table records 17,000 or so clones, roughly 75% of them present only once. Sequenced sample: peripheral blood. These receptors were taken from a man between 60 and 70 years old with active or convalescent COVID-19.

The chain has TRBV14 and TRBJ1-3; 9 bases agree with TRBD1. Germline CDR1 SGHDN, CDR2 FVKESK. The J segment lost 4 bases and the V segment lost 2 bases, leaving 6 bases of the junction unmatched. The CDR3 consists of 16 residues. The CDR3 loop reads CASSQRTGGSGNTIYF. Here the CDR3 DNA reads TGTGCCAGCAGCCAAAGAACAGGGGGCTCCGGAAACACCATATATTTT.

The rearrangement joins TRBV5-4 to TRBJ2-5; D is perhaps TRBD2 (6 bases). This CDR3 contains 14 residues. Trimming took off 3 bases at V and 1 base at J, with 10 bases between the two ends. Germline CDR1 SGHNT, CDR2 YYREEE (reference sequence). CDR3 region: CASSSPSVQETQYF. CDR3 bases: TGTGCCAGCAGCTCGCCTAGCGTCCAAGAGACCCAGTACTTC.

The chain has TRBV5-1 and TRBJ2-2; 9 bases map to TRBD2. This CDR3 is 18 amino acids long. Per the germline V gene, CDR1 is SGHRS and CDR2 is YFSETQ. V lost 0 bases, J lost 4 bases, and 10 bases stayed unmatched. The CDR3 is CASSLVASGTRGTGELFF. For the CDR3, the DNA is TGCGCCAGCAGCTTGGTGGCTAGCGGGACGCGAGGCACCGGGGAGCTGTTTTTT.

This clone was seen a few times. The J gene is TRBJ1-5, the V gene TRBV4-1, with D possibly matching TRBD1 (5 bases). V was pared by 0 bases and J by 0 bases, with 27 bases between. Germline V lookup: CDR1 MGHRA, CDR2 YSYEKL. The CDR3 spans 22 residues. The DNA of the CDR3 is TGCGCCAGCAGCCAAGATTGGCCTCCAAGATTGGGGGGTTATAATAGCAATCAGCCCCAGCATTTT. It codes for CASSQDWPPRLGGYNSNQPQHF.

This chain joins TRBV27 and TRBJ2-3; D possibly corresponds to TRBD1 (5 bases). This CDR3 is 15 amino acids long. Germline V gene sequence: CDR1 MNHEY, CDR2 SMNVEV (reference sequence). V was pared by 5 bases and J by 2 bases, with 14 bases between. The CDR3 sequence is CASSPRQLPTDTQYF. CDR3 bases: TGTGCCAGCAGTCCAAGACAGTTACCCACAGATACGCAGTATTTT.

This clone was seen a few times. The chain combines TRBV19 with TRBJ1-4, with a tentative D call TRBD1 (5 bases). V shed 5 bases and J shed 3 bases, with 16 bases lying between them. The CDR3 has 16 residues. In germline, CDR1 is LNHDA, CDR2 SQIVND (reference sequence). The CDR3 spells CASSLTLGTANEKLFF. The CDR3 DNA reads TGTGCCAGTAGTTTAACTTTAGGGACTGCTAATGAAAAACTGTTTTTT. Complete variable domain (other parts from reference TRBV19 and TRBJ1-4): DGGITQSPKYLFRKEGQNVTLSCEQNLNHDAMYWYRQDPGQGLRLIYYSQIVNDFQKGDIAEGYSVSREKKESFPLTVTSAQKNPTAFYLCASSLTLGTANEKLFFGSGTQLSVL.

The rearrangement uses TRBV11-2 and TRBJ2-5, with D maybe TRBD1 (6 bases). Looked up from germline, CDR1 is SGHAT and CDR2 is FQNNGV. With 6 bases removed from V and 4 bases from J, the gap between germline ends came to 12 bases. The CDR3 spans 13 residues. CDR3 sequence reads: CASSTGYRETQYF. CDR3 in DNA: TGTGCCAGCAGTACAGGGTATCGAGAGACCCAGTACTTC.

This clone is a singleton in its sample. The rearrangement uses TRBV20-1 and TRBJ1-2; D gene uncertain. CDR3 length: 11 amino acids. Germline V lookup: CDR1 DFQATT, CDR2 SNEGSKA (reference sequence). The germline V and J ends were trimmed by 4 bases and 4 bases, with 7 bases remaining between them. The CDR3 coding sequence is TGCAGTGCTACGAGTAGCTATGGCTACACCTTC. Its protein is CSATSSYGYTF.

The gene calls are TRBV29-1 and TRBJ2-1; 10 bases are a match to TRBD2. Trimming took 7 bases from V and 10 from J; bases not matched to a gene: 16. Germline V lookup: CDR1 SQVTM, CDR2 ANQGSEA. This CDR3 has 15 amino acids. CDR3: CSGGLAGATHREQFF. For the CDR3, the DNA is TGCAGCGGGGGTCTAGCGGGAGCCACTCACAGAGAGCAGTTCTTC.

In regard to this clone: Other DNA sequences in the same sample also yield this CDR3. V gene TRBV2 combines with J gene TRBJ2-5; 13 bases agree with TRBD2. CDR3 length: 14 residues. Germline V gene data show CDR1 as SNHLY and CDR2 as FYNNEI. V shed 8 bases and J 5 bases; nucleotides not matched to a gene: 5. In nucleotides, the CDR3 is TGTGCCAGCGGAGGACTAGCGGGGGCGGAGACCCAGTACTTC. Translation gives CASGGLAGAETQYF.

This chain connects TRBV7-6 to TRBJ1-4; D is unresolved. The CDR3 totals 15 residues. Germline values: CDR1 SGHVS, CDR2 FNYEAQ. V lost 2 bases to trimming and J lost 7 bases, with 14 bases between them. The CDR3 loop reads CASSLFGVGSEKLFF. The CDR3 region has the DNA TGTGCCAGCAGCTTATTTGGTGTCGGTAGTGAAAAACTGTTTTTT.

The chain joins TRBV7-3 to TRBJ2-1; TRBD1 matches 12 bases. The CDR3 contains 16 residues. Germline trimming cut 5 bases from V and 7 bases from J; bases unmatched to any gene: 9. CDR1 and CDR2 from the germline V gene are SGHTA and FQGTGA. CDR3 bases: TGTGCCAGCAGCACCTCGGGACAGGGGGCAGGGAATGAGCAGTTCTTC. This encodes CASSTSGQGAGNEQFF.

The chain carries TRBV11-2 and TRBJ2-2; 12 bases line up with TRBD2. The ends lost 5 bases at V and 3 bases at J; junction bases unmatched: 4. Germline CDR1 SGHAT, CDR2 FQNNGV. The CDR3 covers 16 residues. CDR3 in amino acids: CASSLLAGGYTGELFF. CDR3 DNA sequence: TGTGCCAGCAGCCTACTAGCGGGGGGCTACACCGGGGAGCTGTTTTTT.

This clone was observed once. The V and J genes are TRBV5-4 and TRBJ2-1; D may be TRBD2 (5 bases). CDR1 and CDR2 (germline): SGHNT, YYREEE (reference sequence). Between the trimmed V and J ends, which lost 0 bases and 5 bases, there was a span of 12 bases. This CDR3 comprises 15 residues. In DNA form, the CDR3 reads TGTGCCAGCAGCTTGGGTGCGGGCCGCAACAATGAGCAGTTCTTC. It specifies CASSLGAGRNNEQFF.

This clone was counted a few times. The rearrangement joins TRBV5-5 to TRBJ1-5; D gene ambiguous. V gave up 2 bases and J gave up 3 bases, with 6 bases separating them. There are 13 residues in the CDR3. Germline loops: CDR1 SGHKS, CDR2 YYEKEE (reference sequence). The CDR3 nucleotides are TGTGCCAGCAGCTTTGACACCAATCAGCCCCAGCATTTT. This translates into CASSFDTNQPQHF.

V usage is TRBV19 and J usage is TRBJ1-2, with 8 positions matching TRBD1. Germline CDR1 is LNHDA and CDR2 is SQIVND (reference sequence). The trim removed 4 bases at V and 4 bases at J, leaving 8 bases unmatched. This CDR3 is 15 amino acids long. This chain's CDR3 is CASSTGGVQSYGYTF. Written as DNA, the CDR3 is TGTGCCAGTAGTACAGGGGGCGTACAATCCTATGGCTACACCTTC.

The chain carries TRBV12-3 or TRBV12-4 and TRBJ2-5, with 7 bases fitting TRBD2. The CDR3 contains 13 residues. The V segment lost 6 bases and the J segment 5 bases; nucleotides outside the gene matches: 6. This chain's CDR3 is CASSPTSQETQYF. CDR3 in DNA: TGTGCCAGCAGCCCGACTAGCCAGGAGACCCAGTACTTC.

CDR3 sequence: CASSRGQGHYGYTF. The CDR3 DNA reads TGCGCCAGCAGCCGGGGACAAGGCCACTATGGCTACACCTTC. This rearrangement joins TRBV4-1 to TRBJ1-2; D is possibly TRBD1 (6 bases). V lost 4 bases and J 3 bases, leaving 12 bases between the germline ends. Germline lookup yields CDR1 MGHRA and CDR2 YSYEKL. The CDR3 runs 14 residues.